This note documents a single T cell receptor (beta chain) sequence. What it recognizes is unknown. Sequencing depth was up to 500,000 reads per sample. This table comes from immunoSEQ multiplex PCR, and its TCRdb copy is limited to in-frame clones, with some not included. The sample holds tens of thousands of clones, 86% seen once. There are 15 residues in the CDR3. CDR1 SGHRS and CDR2 YFSETQ come from the germline V gene. V trimming: 4 bases; J trimming: 3 bases; junction bases outside the gene matches: 5. The data stem from a study of pediatric ulcerative colitis. The study's findings and limits: In rectum, acute severe colitis had expanded clones and less diversity. Two patients' blood samples yielded substantially fewer templates.

The V call is TRBV5-1, the J call TRBJ2-5; 11 bases align to TRBD2. Source material: blood. This TCR came from a boy aged 10-17 years with severe ulcerative colitis. The CDR3 DNA sequence: TGCGCCAGCAGCCTCCAACTAGCGGGAGAAGAGACCCAGTACTTC. It is translated as CASSLQLAGEETQYF.